This T cell receptor (beta chain) was identified during a study of blood T cell repertoires in COVID-19 (dated by TCRdb to 2018 to 2020). At the level of the whole study: The collaborator samples originated in the United States, Italy and Spain and spanned the acute and convalescent phases of COVID-19. The material from the prospective study consisted of cDNA or gDNA derived from T cells, B-cell-depleted T cells, or PBMCs. Subjects who had been exposed to COVID-19, were actively infected with it, or had recovered from it provided the deeply sampled blood TCRbeta repertoires that made up the dataset. The repertoires were released in a freely available public database intended as a resource for research on the immune response to SARS-CoV-2. The samples were drawn from the first 160 participants of the ongoing ImmuneRACE study and from more than 1,000 subjects provided by 6 global collaborators. Sample metadata almost always included a de-identified subject ID, COVID-19 status, age in years and sex. Where available, HLA class I and class II types were obtained from metadata supplied by the sample provider rather than from assay-based typing. Paper-wide results and their limitations: The quantity of clinical and demographic metadata differed by source and by participant and was supplied without curation.

TCRbeta CDR3 regions were amplified from genomic DNA using the immunoSEQ Assay, a bias-controlled multiplex PCR. The original pipeline was this. Within the assay, amplification of reference gene primers was used to estimate how many nucleated cells each sample contained. To quantify the absolute abundance of each unique TCRbeta CDR3 rearrangement, sequence reads were collapsed and filtered. Productive Simpson clonality was computed per sample as the square root of Simpson's diversity index over productive rearrangements. TCRdb limited this immuneACCESS table to in-frame rearrangements with V and J called. A share of clones is missing; checked studies link under half to unresolved V genes, and the rest is unexplained. The V and J calls and clone size were taken over from that table, and D and trimming were inferred from the DNA. The sample has 200,000 to 250,000 clones on record, 83% of them singletons. The ten biggest clones cover more than 4.5% of the sample.

Participants in the prospective study were enrolled through a virtual design, were aged roughly 18 to 95 years, and lived in 24 United States geographic areas. To assign participants to cohorts, the prospective study relied on clinical history that participants themselves reported in a screening survey and a study questionnaire. Exposed participants were defined as having been in contact with someone with a PCR-confirmed or clinician-diagnosed COVID-19 case within 2 weeks of study entry. In the prospective study, mobile phlebotomists collected whole blood, serum and a nasopharyngeal or oropharyngeal swab from each participant. Additional blood draws and questionnaires over an approximately two-month period could optionally be provided by prospective study participants. Blood samples from the prospective study were shipped frozen or at room temperature prior to DNA extraction. On this clone: Its antigen specificity is not known. No base-level quality is on record; no much larger clone is a single base apart.

The CDR3 contains 12 residues, cysteine and phenylalanine counted. This entry keeps only the CDR3 DNA: 36 bases, framed from base 1. Trimming removed 9 bases from V and 3 bases from J, leaving 12 bases between the germline ends. The germline V gene sets CDR1 to MNHEY and CDR2 to SVGAGI. The receptor was isolated from a woman in her 50s who had been exposed to COVID-19. The specimen sequenced was PBMCs or T cells enriched from blood (not recorded which). The receptor chain draws on TRBV6-5 and TRBJ2-7; the D gene is not confidently resolved. The CDR3 reads CASTTHRYEQYF. The bases read TGTGCCAGTACTACACATCGCTACGAGCAGTACTTC.